The present entry profiles one TCR beta chain with its context. Its target is unknown. Amplifying from RNA transcripts, the study obtained TCR beta CDR3 regions. Amplification began with first-round RT-PCR using HTBI primers, then second-round multiplex PCR was performed. Each CDR3 protein gets one entry after TCRdb re-called the multiplex PCR reads with MiXCR. The table includes a few hundred thousand distinct CDR3 sequences, about 18% detected once. The V and J ends lost 5 bases and 1 base respectively, with 17 bases between them. This CDR3 has 17 amino acids. Germline V gene sequence: CDR1 MDHEN, CDR2 SYDVKM. These data belong to a study of Graves' ophthalmopathy and Graves' hyperthyroidism. Overall study context: At initial diagnosis, peripheral blood was obtained, and this preceded any treatment. Whole-study results and caveats: Sensitivity reached 85% to 90% and specificity roughly 82% for a 13-signature model separating ophthalmopathy from stable hyperthyroidism.

If no ophthalmopathy appeared within 18 months of follow-up, hyperthyroidism was termed stable. Aged 18 to 65, hyperthyroidism patients had been newly diagnosed, with under 2 months' duration. Sequencing was performed on peripheral blood. The clonotype was recovered from an adult woman with stable Graves' hyperthyroidism. The chain carries TRBV28 and TRBJ2-2; possibly TRBD2 for D (6 bases). The CDR3 bases are TGTGCCAGCAGTACAAGCCGGGAGAAGCGGAACACCGGGGAGCTGTTTTTT. It encodes CASSTSREKRNTGELFF.